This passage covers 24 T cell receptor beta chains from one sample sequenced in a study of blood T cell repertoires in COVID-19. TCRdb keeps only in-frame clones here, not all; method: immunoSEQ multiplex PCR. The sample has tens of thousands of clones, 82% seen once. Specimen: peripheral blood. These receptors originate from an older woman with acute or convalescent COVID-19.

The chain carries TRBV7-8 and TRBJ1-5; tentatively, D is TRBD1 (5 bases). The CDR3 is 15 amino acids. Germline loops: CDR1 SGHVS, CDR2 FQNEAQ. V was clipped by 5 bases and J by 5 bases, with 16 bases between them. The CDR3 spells CASSIGGFDDQPQHF. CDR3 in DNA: TGTGCCAGCAGCATCGGGGGTTTTGATGATCAGCCCCAGCATTTT.

The DNA for the CDR3 is TGTGCCAGCAGCTTAGTGACAACTCCCCACGAGCAGTACTTC. Translation: CASSLVTTPHEQYF. V and J are TRBV7-6 and TRBJ2-7; D ambiguous. Germline V gives CDR1 SGHVS, CDR2 FNYEAQ. The germline V and J ends were trimmed by 1 base and 5 bases, with 12 bases remaining between them. The CDR3 has 14 residues.

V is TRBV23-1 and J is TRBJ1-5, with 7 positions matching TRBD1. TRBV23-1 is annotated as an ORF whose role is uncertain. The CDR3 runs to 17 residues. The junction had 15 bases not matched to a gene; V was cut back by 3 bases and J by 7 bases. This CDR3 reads CASSHLTGPTSRQPQHF. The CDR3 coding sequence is TGCGCCAGCAGTCATTTGACAGGGCCCACTTCCCGGCAGCCCCAGCATTTT.

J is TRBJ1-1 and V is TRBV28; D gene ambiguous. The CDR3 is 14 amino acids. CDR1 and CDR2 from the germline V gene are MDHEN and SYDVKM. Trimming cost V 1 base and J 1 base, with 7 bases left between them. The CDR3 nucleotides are TGTGCCAGCAGTTTATTGGGAGCGAACACTGAAGCTTTCTTT. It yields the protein CASSLLGANTEAFF.

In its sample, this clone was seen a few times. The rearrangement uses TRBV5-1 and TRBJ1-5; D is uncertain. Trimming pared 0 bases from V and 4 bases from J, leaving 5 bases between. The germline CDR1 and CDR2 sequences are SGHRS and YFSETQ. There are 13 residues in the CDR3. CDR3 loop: CASSLGRNQPQHF. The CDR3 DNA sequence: TGCGCCAGCAGCTTGGGCAGGAATCAGCCCCAGCATTTT.

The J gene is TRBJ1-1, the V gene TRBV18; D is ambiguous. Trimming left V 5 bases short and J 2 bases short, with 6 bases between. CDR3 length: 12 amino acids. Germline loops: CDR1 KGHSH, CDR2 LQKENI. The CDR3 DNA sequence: TGTGCCAGCTCAGTGCTAAACACTGAAGCTTTCTTT. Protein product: CASSVLNTEAFF.

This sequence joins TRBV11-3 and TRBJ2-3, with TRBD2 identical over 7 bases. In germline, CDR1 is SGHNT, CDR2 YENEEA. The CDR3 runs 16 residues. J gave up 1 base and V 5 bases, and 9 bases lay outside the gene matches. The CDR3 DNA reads TGTGCCAGCAGCCTCGGGACTACCCCCGGCACAGATACGCAGTATTTT. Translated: CASSLGTTPGTDTQYF.

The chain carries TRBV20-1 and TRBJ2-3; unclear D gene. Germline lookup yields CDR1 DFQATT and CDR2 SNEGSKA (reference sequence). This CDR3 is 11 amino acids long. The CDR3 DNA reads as TGCAGCGCCACTAGCACAGATACGCAGTATTTT. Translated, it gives CSATSTDTQYF.

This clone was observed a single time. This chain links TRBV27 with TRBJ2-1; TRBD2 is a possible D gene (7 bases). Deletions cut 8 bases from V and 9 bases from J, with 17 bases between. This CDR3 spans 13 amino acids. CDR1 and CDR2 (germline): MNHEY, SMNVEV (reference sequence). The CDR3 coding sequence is TGTGCCAGCGGTGAGGGGGGGCCCTTTGAGCAGTTCTTC. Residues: CASGEGGPFEQFF.

This CDR3 is CASSLQGTDTQYF. The CDR3 nucleotides read TGTGCCAGCAGCCTACAGGGCACAGATACGCAGTATTTT. The gene calls are TRBV7-2 and TRBJ2-3, with a possible D match to TRBD1 (5 bases). Germline V lookup: CDR1 SGHTA, CDR2 FQGNSA. The CDR3 consists of 13 residues. With 5 bases removed from V and 1 base from J, the gap between germline ends came to 7 bases. The full variable domain, rest sourced from reference TRBV7-2 and TRBJ2-3, is GAGVSQSPSNKVTEKGKDVELRCDPISGHTALYWYRQSLGQGLEFLIYFQGNSAPDKSGLPSDRFSAERTGGSVSTLTIQRTQQEDSAVYLCASSLQGTDTQYFGPGTRLTVL.

CDR3 sequence (DNA): TGTGCCAGCAGCGTTGGGGGGGCCTCATCCAATGAGCAGTTCTTC. Its protein is CASSVGGASSNEQFF. The chain carries TRBV9 and TRBJ2-1, with D perhaps matching TRBD2 (7 bases). This CDR3 is 15 amino acids long. CDR1 and CDR2 from the germline V gene are SGDLS and YYNGEE. Trimming stripped 2 bases from V and 6 bases from J, with 15 bases between.

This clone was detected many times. This chain's CDR3 is CASSFRQGAGEKLFF. The DNA of the CDR3 is TGCGCCAGCAGCTTTCGACAGGGGGCAGGGGAAAAACTGTTTTTT. The chain combines TRBV4-1 with TRBJ1-4, with 10 bases matching TRBD1. The CDR3 sequence is 15 residues long. The germline gives CDR1 MGHRA, CDR2 YSYEKL. Unmatched junction bases numbered 8, after V lost 5 bases and J lost 8 bases.

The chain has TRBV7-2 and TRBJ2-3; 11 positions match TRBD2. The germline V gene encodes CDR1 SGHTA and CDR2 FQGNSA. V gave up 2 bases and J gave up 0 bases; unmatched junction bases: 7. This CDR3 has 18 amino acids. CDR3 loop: CASSLSGGTSGSTDTQYF. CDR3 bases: TGTGCCAGCAGCTTAAGCGGGGGGACTAGCGGTAGCACAGATACGCAGTATTTT.

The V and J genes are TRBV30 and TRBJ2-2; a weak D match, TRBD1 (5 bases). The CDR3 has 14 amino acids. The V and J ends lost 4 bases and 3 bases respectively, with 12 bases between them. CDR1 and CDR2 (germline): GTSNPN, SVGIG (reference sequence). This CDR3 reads CAWTGIGDTGELFF. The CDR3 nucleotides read TGTGCCTGGACTGGGATAGGGGACACCGGGGAGCTGTTTTTT.

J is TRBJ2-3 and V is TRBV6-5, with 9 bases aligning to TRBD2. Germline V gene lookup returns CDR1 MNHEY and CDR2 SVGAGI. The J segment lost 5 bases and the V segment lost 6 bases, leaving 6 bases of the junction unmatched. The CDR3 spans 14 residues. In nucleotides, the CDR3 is TGTGCCAGCAGCTCAGCGGGGGGCGTAGATACGCAGTATTTT. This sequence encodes CASSSAGGVDTQYF.

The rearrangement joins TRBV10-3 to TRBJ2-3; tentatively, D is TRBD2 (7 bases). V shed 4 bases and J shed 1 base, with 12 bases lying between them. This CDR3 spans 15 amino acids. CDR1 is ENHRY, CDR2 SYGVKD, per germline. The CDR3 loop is CAISVNGGRTDTQYF. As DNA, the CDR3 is TGTGCCATCAGTGTCAACGGGGGGCGCACAGATACGCAGTATTTT.

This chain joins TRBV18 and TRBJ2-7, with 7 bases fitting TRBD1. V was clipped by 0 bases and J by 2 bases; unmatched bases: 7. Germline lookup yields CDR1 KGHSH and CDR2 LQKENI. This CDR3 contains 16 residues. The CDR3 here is CASSPPSRGPPYEQYF. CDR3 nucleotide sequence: TGTGCCAGCTCACCACCCTCGAGGGGGCCCCCCTACGAGCAGTACTTC.

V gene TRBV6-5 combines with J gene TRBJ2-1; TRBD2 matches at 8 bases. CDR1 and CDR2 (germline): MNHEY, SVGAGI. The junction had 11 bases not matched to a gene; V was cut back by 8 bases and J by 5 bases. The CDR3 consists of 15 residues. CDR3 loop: CASANPGGVHNEQFF. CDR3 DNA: TGTGCCAGCGCTAACCCGGGGGGGGTCCACAATGAGCAGTTCTTC.

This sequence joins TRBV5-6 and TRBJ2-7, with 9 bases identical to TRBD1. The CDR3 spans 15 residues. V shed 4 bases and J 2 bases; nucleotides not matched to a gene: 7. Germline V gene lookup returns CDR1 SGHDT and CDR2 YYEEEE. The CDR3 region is CASSVWGQGAYEQYF. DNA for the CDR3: TGTGCCAGCAGCGTATGGGGACAGGGAGCCTACGAGCAGTACTTC.

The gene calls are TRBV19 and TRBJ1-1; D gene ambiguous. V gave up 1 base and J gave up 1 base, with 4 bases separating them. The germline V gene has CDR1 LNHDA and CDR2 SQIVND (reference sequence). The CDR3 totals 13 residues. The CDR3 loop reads CASSIAQNTEAFF. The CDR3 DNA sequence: TGTGCCAGTAGTATAGCCCAGAACACTGAAGCTTTCTTT. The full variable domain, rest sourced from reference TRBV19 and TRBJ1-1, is DGGITQSPKYLFRKEGQNVTLSCEQNLNHDAMYWYRQDPGQGLRLIYYSQIVNDFQKGDIAEGYSVSREKKESFPLTVTSAQKNPTAFYLCASSIAQNTEAFFGQGTRLTVV.

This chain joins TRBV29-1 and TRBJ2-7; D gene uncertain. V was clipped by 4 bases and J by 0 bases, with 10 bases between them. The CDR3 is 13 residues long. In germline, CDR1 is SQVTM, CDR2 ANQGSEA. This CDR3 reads CSVGGRSSYEQYF. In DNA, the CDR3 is TGCAGCGTTGGTGGCCGATCCTCCTACGAGCAGTACTTC.

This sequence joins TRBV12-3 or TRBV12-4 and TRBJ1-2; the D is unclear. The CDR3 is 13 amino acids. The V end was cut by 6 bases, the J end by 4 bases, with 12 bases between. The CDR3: CASSPGVTYGYTF. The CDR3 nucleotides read TGTGCCAGCAGCCCGGGTGTCACCTATGGCTACACCTTC.

The CDR3 DNA sequence: TGTGCCAGCAGTTACTCCCAGGGGCGGCAGGATCAGCCCCAGCATTTT. This codes for CASSYSQGRQDQPQHF. The rearrangement uses TRBV6-6 and TRBJ1-5; D possibly corresponds to TRBD1 (6 bases). The V end lost 0 bases, the J end lost 5 bases, and 14 bases lay between the germline ends. CDR3 length equals 16 residues. Germline assignment: CDR1 MNHNY and CDR2 SVGAGI (reference sequence).

In nucleotides, the CDR3 is TGTGCCAGCAGCAGCCGGGACAGGGGGATTTTCACTGAAGCTTTCTTT. It encodes CASSSRDRGIFTEAFF. The V gene is TRBV7-9, the J gene TRBJ1-1, with 11 positions matching TRBD1. V lost 5 bases to trimming and J lost 4 bases; unmatched junction nucleotides: 9. Looked up from germline, CDR1 is SEHNR and CDR2 is FQNEAQ (reference sequence). This CDR3 contains 16 residues.